This T cell receptor (beta chain) was obtained from a study of blood T cell repertoires in COVID-19 (TCRdb year 2020). With respect to the entire study: The collaborator samples originated in the United States, Italy and Spain and spanned the acute and convalescent phases of COVID-19. A freely available public database, intended as a resource for researchers studying the immune response to SARS-CoV-2, is where the repertoires were released. The prospective study material was composed of cDNA or gDNA derived from T cells, B-cell-depleted T cells, or PBMCs. Subjects who had been exposed to COVID-19, were actively infected with it, or had recovered from it provided the deeply sampled blood TCRbeta repertoires that made up the dataset. Where available, HLA class I and class II types were taken from metadata supplied by the sample provider and were not determined by assay-based typing. A de-identified subject ID, COVID-19 status, age in years and sex were almost always included in the sample metadata. Samples came from the ongoing ImmuneRACE study (first 160 participants) plus 1,254 subjects from 6 global collaborators.

The immunoSEQ Assay, a bias-controlled multiplex PCR, was used to amplify TCRbeta CDR3 regions from genomic DNA. The paper's data handling went like this. Within the assay, amplification of reference gene primers was used to estimate how many nucleated cells each sample contained. Sequence reads were collapsed and filtered to measure the absolute abundance of every unique TCRbeta CDR3 rearrangement. For each sample, productive Simpson clonality was calculated by taking the square root of Simpson's diversity index across productive rearrangements. Here the immuneACCESS table is served through TCRdb, limited to in-frame sequences with V and J called. Missing clones are a known gap in these copies; in checked studies unresolved V genes cover under half, and the rest lacks a known reason. Clonal size and the V and J genes are those of that table, whereas D and trimming came from the DNA. Recorded for this sample are almost 50,000 clones; 68% of them occurred a single time. Clones ranked in the top ten supply about 8.8% of the sample.

Summary of the overall study and its limitations: Clinical and demographic metadata were provided uncurated, with the amount varying by source and participant.

V was cut back by 3 bases and J by 1 base, leaving a gap of 6 bases between them. From the cysteine through the phenylalanine, the CDR3 covers 13 amino acids. Only the CDR3 DNA stays, 39 bases, in frame from base 1. As encoded in the germline V gene (reference sequence), CDR1 is SEHNR while CDR2 is FQNEAQ. Each collaborating institution followed its own protocols to collect whole blood in K2EDTA tubes. For TCRbeta analysis, collaborator samples were shipped as frozen whole blood, as isolated PBMCs, or as DNA extracted from either sample type. Concerning this clone: Its binding antigen is unknown. Base qualities were left out, and no much larger clone turns up one base away.

The TCR was taken from an older woman with acute or convalescent COVID-19. Here the chain combines TRBV7-9 and TRBJ1-1; there is no confident call for the D gene. The sequenced material came from peripheral blood. The CDR3 in this case is CASSLGRNTEAFF. The nucleotide sequence is TGTGCCAGCAGCTTGGGCCGGAACACTGAAGCTTTCTTT.